The present T cell receptor beta chain was sequenced within a study of blood T cell repertoires in COVID-19. Across the whole study: The United States, Italy and Spain supplied acute and convalescent COVID-19 samples. Sample material is recorded as cDNA or gDNA derived from T cells, B-cell-depleted T cells, or PBMCs.

The CDR3 has 17 amino acids. Germline CDR1 reads SGHNT; CDR2 reads YYREEE (reference sequence). Trimming removed 4 bases from V and 3 bases from J; junction bases left unmatched: 6. As originally analysed: Amplification of reference gene primers provided the estimated nucleated cell counts. Assay used: immunoSEQ multiplex PCR; TCRdb lists only in-frame clones, some missing. V and J calls and clone size are those listed in that table; D and trimming were worked out from the DNA. The repertoire holds 250,000 to 350,000 clones, with about four fifths as singletons. The rearrangement links TRBV5-4 to TRBJ2-5; 16 bases are shared with TRBD2. The sample was peripheral blood. This TCR derives from a person aged 70 to 85 with COVID-19, enrolled during active disease. Here the CDR3 reads CASSPGLAGGIEETQYF. The CDR3 nucleotides read TGTGCCAGCAGCCCGGGACTAGCGGGGGGGATCGAAGAGACCCAGTACTTC.